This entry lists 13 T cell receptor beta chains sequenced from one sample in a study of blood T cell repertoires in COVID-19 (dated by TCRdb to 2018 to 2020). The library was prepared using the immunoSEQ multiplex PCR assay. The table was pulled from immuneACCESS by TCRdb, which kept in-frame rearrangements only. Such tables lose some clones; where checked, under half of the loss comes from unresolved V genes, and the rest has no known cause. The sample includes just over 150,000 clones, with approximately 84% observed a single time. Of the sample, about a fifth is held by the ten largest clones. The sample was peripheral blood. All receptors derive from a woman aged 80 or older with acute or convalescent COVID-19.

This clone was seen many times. As DNA, the CDR3 is TGTGCCAGCAGTTTATCAACAGATACGCAGTATTTT. This codes for CASSLSTDTQYF. The chain has TRBV28 and TRBJ2-3, with D hard to call. Trimming took 1 base from V and 3 from J, leaving 2 bases between them. The CDR3 has 12 residues. Germline loops: CDR1 MDHEN, CDR2 SYDVKM.

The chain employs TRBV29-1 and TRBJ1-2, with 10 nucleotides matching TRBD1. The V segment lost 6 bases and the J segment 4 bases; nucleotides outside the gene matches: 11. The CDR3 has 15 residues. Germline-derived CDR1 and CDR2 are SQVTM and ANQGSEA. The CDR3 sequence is CSVLWYGTGAYGYTF. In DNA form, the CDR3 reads TGCAGCGTGTTGTGGTACGGGACAGGGGCCTATGGCTACACCTTC.

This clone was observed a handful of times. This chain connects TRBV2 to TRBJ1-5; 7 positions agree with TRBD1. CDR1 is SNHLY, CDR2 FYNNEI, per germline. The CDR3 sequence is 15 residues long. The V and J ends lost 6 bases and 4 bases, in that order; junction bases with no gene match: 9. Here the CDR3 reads CASRLTGTENQPQHF. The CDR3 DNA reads TGTGCCAGCAGACTTACCGGGACAGAAAATCAGCCCCAGCATTTT.

The DNA for the CDR3 is TGTGCCAGCAGTGGGGCTTACGCCTATGGCTACACCTTC. It yields the protein CASSGAYAYGYTF. The V gene is TRBV25-1, the J gene TRBJ1-2; D ambiguous. The germline V gene encodes CDR1 MGHDK and CDR2 SYGVNS. V lost 4 bases and J 4 bases, leaving 10 bases between the germline ends. The CDR3 is made up of 13 amino acids.

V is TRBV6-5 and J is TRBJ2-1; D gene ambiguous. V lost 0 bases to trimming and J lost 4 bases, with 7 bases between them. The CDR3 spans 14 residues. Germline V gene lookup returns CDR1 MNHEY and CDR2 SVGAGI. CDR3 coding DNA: TGTGCCAGCAGTTACTCGTTGGCATACAATGAGCAGTTCTTC. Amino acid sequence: CASSYSLAYNEQFF.

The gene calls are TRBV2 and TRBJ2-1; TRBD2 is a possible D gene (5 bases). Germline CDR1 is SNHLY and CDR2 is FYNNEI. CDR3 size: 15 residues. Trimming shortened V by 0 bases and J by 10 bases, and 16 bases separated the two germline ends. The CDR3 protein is CASSEAGAPVREQFF. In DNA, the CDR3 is TGTGCCAGCAGTGAAGCGGGAGCCCCCGTCAGGGAGCAGTTCTTC.

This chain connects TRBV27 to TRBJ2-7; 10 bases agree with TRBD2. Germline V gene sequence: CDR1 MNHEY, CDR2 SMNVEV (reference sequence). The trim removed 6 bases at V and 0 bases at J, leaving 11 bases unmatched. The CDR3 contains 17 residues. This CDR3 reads CASSHGLAADLSYEQYF. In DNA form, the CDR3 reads TGTGCCAGCAGCCACGGACTAGCGGCGGACCTCTCCTACGAGCAGTACTTC.

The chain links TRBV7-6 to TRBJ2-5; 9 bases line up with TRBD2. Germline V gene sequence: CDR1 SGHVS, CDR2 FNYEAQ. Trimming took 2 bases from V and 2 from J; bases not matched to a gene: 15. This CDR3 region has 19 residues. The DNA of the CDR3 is TGTGCCAGCAGCTTAAGGCCTCCGGGACTAGCAGCTAGTCAAGAGACCCAGTACTTC. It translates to CASSLRPPGLAASQETQYF. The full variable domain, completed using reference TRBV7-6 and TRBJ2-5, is GAGVSQSPRYKVTKRGQDVALRCDPISGHVSLYWYRQALGQGPEFLTYFNYEAQQDKSGLPNDRFSAERPEGSISTLTIQRTEQRDSAMYRCASSLRPPGLAASQETQYFGPGTRLLVL.

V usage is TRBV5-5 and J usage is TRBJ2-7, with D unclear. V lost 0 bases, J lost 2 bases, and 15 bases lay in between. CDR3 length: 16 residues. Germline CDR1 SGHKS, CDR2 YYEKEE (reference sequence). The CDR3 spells CASSLANRKTAYEQYF. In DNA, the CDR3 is TGTGCCAGCAGCTTGGCCAACAGAAAAACGGCCTACGAGCAGTACTTC. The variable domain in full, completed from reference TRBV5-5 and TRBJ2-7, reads DAGVTQSPTHLIKTRGQQVTLRCSPISGHKSVSWYQQVLGQGPQFIFQYYEKEERGRGNFPDRFSARQFPNYSSELNVNALLLGDSALYLCASSLANRKTAYEQYFGPGTRLTVT.

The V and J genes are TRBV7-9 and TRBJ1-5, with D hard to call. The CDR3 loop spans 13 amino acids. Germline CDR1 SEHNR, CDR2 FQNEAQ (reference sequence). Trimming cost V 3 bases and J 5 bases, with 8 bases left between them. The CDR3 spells CASSLRADQPQHF. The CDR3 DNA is TGTGCCAGCAGCTTGAGAGCCGATCAGCCCCAGCATTTT.

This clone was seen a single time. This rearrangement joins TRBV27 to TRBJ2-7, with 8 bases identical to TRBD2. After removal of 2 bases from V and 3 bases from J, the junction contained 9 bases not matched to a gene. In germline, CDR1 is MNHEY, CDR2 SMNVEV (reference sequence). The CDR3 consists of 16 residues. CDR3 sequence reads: CASSLIVASGSYEQYF. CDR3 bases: TGTGCCAGCAGTTTAATTGTGGCGAGCGGGAGCTACGAGCAGTACTTC.

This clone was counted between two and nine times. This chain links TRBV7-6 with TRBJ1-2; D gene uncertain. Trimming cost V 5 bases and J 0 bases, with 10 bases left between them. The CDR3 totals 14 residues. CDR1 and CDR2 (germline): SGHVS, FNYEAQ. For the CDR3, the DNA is TGTGCCAGCAGCCCCACAGAAGCTAACTATGGCTACACCTTC. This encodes CASSPTEANYGYTF.

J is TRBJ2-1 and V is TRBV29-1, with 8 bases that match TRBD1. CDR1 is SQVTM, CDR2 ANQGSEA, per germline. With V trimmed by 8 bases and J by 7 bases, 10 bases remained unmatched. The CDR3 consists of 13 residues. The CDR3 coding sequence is TGCAGCTCAGAGGAGGACAGGGATAATGAGCAGTTCTTC. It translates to CSSEEDRDNEQFF.